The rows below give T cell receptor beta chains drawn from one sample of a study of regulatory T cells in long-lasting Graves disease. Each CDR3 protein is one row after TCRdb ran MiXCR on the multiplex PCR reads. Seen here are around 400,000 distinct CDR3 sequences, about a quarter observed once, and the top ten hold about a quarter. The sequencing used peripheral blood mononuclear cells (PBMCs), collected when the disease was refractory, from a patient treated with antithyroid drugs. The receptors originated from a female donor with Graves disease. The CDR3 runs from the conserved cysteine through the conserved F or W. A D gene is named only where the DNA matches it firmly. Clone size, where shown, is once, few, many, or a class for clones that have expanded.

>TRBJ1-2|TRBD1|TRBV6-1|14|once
CASSDKAGGHGYTF
TGTGCCAGCAGTGATAAGGCAGGGGGCCATGGCTACACCTTC
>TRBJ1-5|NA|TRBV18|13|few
CASSQASHQPQHF
TGTGCCAGCTCACAGGCCAGTCATCAGCCCCAGCATTTT
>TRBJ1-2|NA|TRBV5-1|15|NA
CASSLGIIGIQGYTF
TGCGCCAGCAGCTTGGGAATTATCGGTATTCAGGGCTACACCTTC
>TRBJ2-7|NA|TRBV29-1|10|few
CSSSGREQYF
TGCAGCTCCTCTGGACGCGAGCAGTACTTC
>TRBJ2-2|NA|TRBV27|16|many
CASSSGVEGQGGELFF
TGTGCCAGCAGTTCAGGGGTAGAAGGGCAGGGCGGGGAGCTGTTTTTT
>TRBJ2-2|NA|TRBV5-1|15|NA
CASSGDRSNTGELFF
TGCGCCAGCAGCGGCGACAGATCGAACACCGGGGAGCTGTTTTTT
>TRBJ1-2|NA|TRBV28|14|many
CASSPRILNWGYTF
TGTGCCAGCTCTCCTCGGATCCTAAACTGGGGCTACACCTTC
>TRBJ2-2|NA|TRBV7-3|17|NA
CASSLEESLESAGELFF
TGTGCCAGCAGCTTGGAAGAGTCCTTGGAATCGGCCGGGGAGCTGTTTTTT
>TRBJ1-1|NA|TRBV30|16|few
CAWSPTGRGVTTEAFF
TGTGCCTGGAGTCCCACAGGGAGGGGCGTTACCACTGAAGCTTTCTTT
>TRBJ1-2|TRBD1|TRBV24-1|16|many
CATGGGQGSGDFGYTF
TGTGCCACCGGGGGGGGACAGGGGTCTGGTGACTTCGGCTACACCTTC
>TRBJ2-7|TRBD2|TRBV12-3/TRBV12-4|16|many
CASTLSLAGRIGEQYF
TGTGCCAGCACCTTAAGTCTAGCGGGGAGGATTGGCGAGCAGTACTTC
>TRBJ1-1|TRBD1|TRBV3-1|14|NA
CASSQSTGDTEAFF
TGTGCCAGCAGCCAATCCACAGGGGACACTGAAGCTTTCTTT
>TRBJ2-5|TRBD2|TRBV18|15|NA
CASSPGLAGEKTQYF
TGTGCCAGCTCCCCGGGACTAGCGGGAGAAAAGACCCAGTACTTC
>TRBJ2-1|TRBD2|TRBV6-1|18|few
CASSLGLAGGLSYNEQFF
TGTGCCAGCAGCCTGGGACTAGCGGGAGGGCTCTCCTACAATGAGCAGTTCTTC
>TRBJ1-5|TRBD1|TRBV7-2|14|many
CASSTTGVSQPQHF
TGTGCCAGCAGCACTACAGGGGTGAGTCAGCCCCAGCATTTT
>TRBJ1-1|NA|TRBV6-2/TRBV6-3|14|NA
CASRTRRDRSEAFF
TGTGCCAGCAGAACCAGGCGAGACAGGTCTGAAGCTTTCTTT
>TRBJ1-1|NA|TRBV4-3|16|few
CASSQGFSWENTEAFF
TGCGCCAGCAGCCAGGGCTTCTCCTGGGAAAACACTGAAGCTTTCTTT
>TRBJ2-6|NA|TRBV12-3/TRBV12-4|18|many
CASSQSWQGGAGANVLTF
TGTGCCAGCAGTCAATCTTGGCAGGGGGGAGCTGGGGCCAACGTCCTGACTTTC
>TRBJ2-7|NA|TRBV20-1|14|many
CSAPGPSDGYEQYF
TGCAGTGCCCCAGGCCCCTCCGACGGGTACGAGCAGTACTTC
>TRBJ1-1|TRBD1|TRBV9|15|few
CASSILGGSNTEAFF
TGTGCCAGCAGCATCCTAGGGGGCTCGAACACTGAAGCTTTCTTT
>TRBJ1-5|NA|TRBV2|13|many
CASSELSNQPQHF
TGTGCCAGCAGTGAACTAAGCAATCAGCCCCAGCATTTT
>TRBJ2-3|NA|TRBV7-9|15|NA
CASSLSGGHTDTQYF
TGTGCCAGCAGCTTGAGTGGGGGACACACAGATACGCAGTATTTT
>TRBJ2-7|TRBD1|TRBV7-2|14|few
CASSYTGGVYEQYF
TGTGCCAGCAGCTACACAGGGGGCGTGTACGAGCAGTACTTC
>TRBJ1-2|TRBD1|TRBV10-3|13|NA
CAISTGGGYGYTF
TGTGCCATCAGTACAGGGGGCGGCTATGGCTACACCTTC
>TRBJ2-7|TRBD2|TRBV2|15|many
CASRLGLADSYEQYF
TGTGCCAGCAGGTTGGGACTAGCGGACTCCTACGAGCAGTACTTC
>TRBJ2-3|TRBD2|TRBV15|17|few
CATSRDLAGGQRDTQYF
TGTGCCACCAGCAGAGATCTAGCGGGAGGGCAGAGAGATACGCAGTATTTT
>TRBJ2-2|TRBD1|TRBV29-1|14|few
CSGRGQVNTGELFF
TGCAGCGGCCGAGGACAGGTGAACACCGGGGAGCTGTTTTTT
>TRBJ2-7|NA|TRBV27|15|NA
CASSLRGRTPYEQYF
TGTGCCAGCAGTTTAAGGGGCAGGACCCCCTACGAGCAGTACTTC
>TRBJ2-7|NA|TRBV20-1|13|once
CSATPLGVGEQYF
TGCAGTGCCACTCCGCTTGGAGTTGGGGAGCAGTACTTC
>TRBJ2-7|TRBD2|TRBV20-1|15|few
CSASQLAGVGYEQYF
TGCAGTGCTAGCCAACTAGCGGGAGTCGGGTACGAGCAGTACTTC
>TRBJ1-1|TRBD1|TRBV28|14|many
CASSFATGGTEAFF
TGTGCCAGCAGTTTCGCGACAGGGGGCACTGAAGCTTTCTTT
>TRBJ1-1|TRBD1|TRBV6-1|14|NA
CASRAGGANTEAFF
TGTGCCAGCAGGGCAGGGGGCGCGAACACTGAAGCTTTCTTT
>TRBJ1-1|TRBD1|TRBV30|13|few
CAWKGAQNTEAFF
TGTGCCTGGAAGGGGGCCCAGAACACTGAAGCTTTCTTT
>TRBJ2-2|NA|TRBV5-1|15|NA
CASSHRWGNNGELFF
TGCGCCAGCAGCCATAGGTGGGGGAACAACGGGGAGCTGTTTTTT
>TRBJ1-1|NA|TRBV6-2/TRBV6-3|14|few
CASRPDILNTEAFF
TGTGCCAGCAGACCCGACATACTGAACACTGAAGCTTTCTTT
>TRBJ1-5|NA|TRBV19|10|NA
CASGKQPQHF
TGTGCCAGTGGCAAACAGCCCCAGCATTTT
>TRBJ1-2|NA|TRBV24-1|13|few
CATSDATAYGYTF
TGTGCCACCAGTGATGCTACAGCCTATGGCTACACCTTC
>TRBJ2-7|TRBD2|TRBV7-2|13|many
CASSLVGGREQYF
TGTGCCAGCAGCTTAGTGGGGGGGAGGGAGCAGTACTTC
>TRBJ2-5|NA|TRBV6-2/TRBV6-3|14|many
CASSSGTNKGTQYF
TGTGCCAGCAGTTCCGGGACAAATAAGGGGACCCAGTACTTC
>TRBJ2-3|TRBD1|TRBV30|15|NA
CAWSGGQGAADTQYF
TGTGCCTGGAGTGGTGGCCAGGGGGCGGCAGATACGCAGTATTTT
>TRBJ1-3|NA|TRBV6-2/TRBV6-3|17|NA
CASSSAASDFGRNTIYF
TGTGCCAGCAGTTCCGCCGCCTCCGACTTTGGAAGAAACACCATATATTTT
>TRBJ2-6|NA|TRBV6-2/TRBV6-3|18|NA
CASSSNVAGALGANVLTF
TGTGCCAGCAGTTCCAACGTCGCGGGGGCACTTGGGGCCAACGTCCTGACTTTC
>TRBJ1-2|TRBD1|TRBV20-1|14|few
CSAYNGTGYGGYTF
TGCAGTGCGTATAACGGGACAGGGTACGGGGGCTACACCTTC
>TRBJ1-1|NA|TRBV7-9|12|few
CASSSLVTEAFF
TGTGCCAGCAGCTCTCTGGTCACTGAAGCTTTCTTT